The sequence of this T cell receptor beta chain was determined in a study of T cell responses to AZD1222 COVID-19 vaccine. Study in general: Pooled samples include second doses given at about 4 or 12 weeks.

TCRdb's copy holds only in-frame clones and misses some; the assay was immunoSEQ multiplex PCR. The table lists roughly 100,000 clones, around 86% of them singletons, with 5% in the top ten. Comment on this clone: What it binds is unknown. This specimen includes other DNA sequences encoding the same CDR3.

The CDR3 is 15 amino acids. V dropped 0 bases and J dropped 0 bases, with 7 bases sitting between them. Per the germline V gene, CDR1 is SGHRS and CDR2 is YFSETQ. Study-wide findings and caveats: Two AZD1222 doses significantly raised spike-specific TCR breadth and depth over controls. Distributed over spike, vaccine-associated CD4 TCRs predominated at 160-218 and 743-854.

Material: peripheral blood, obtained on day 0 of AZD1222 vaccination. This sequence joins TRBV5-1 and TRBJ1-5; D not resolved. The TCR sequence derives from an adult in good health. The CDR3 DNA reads TGCGCCAGCAGCTTGGATGGGTATAGCAATCAGCCCCAGCATTTT. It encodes CASSLDGYSNQPQHF.